This T cell receptor beta chain was identified during a study of CD4 and CD8 cells across lung adenocarcinoma regions. TCRdb re-derived calls from the PCR reads in MiXCR, one entry per CDR3 protein. This table holds approximately 8,700 distinct CDR3 sequences, roughly 52% found once. Donors had localized lung adenocarcinoma, a non-small cell lung cancer. V lost 6 bases and J lost 1; bases outside the gene matches: 7. The CDR3 is 15 amino acids. This rearrangement joins TRBV12-3 or TRBV12-4 to TRBJ2-3; 7 nucleotides line up with TRBD2. Specimen: CD8+ T cells from the margin of a lung tumor. The TCR originated in a female donor with lung adenocarcinoma. The CD4 and CD8 labels of this study may be unreliable. CDR3 amino acids: CASRPGTIRTDTQYF. The CDR3 coding sequence is TGTGCCAGCAGGCCGGGGACTATTCGCACAGATACGCAGTATTTT.